Listed here is a single T cell receptor beta chain. The antigen remains undetermined. The data derive from a study of post-analysis software for immune sequencing data. Notes on the study in general: Relative to controls, patients with multiple sclerosis showed significantly lower normalized Chao1 diversity. About five TRBV segments (TRBV5-6, TRBV5-1 and TRBV20-1 among them) occurred more frequently in patients than in controls. Co-batched samples clustered tightly together by F measure.

Each TCR beta cDNA library carried unique molecular identifiers. T cells, about 0.9 to 10 million of them, yielded around 460,000 cDNA molecules. MiXCR, applied by TCRdb to the PCR reads, yields one record per CDR3 protein. The top ten clones hold roughly 4.9% of a sample with approximately 770,000 distinct CDR3 sequences, around 46% of them seen once. The CDR3 has 17 residues. CDR1 is LNHNV, CDR2 YYDKDF, per germline (reference sequence). V lost 0 bases, J lost 2 bases, and 8 bases stayed unmatched. This chain connects TRBV15 to TRBJ2-3; TRBD2 agrees at 7 bases. The sequencing input was blood. The receptor was derived from a girl aged 5-17 years with multiple sclerosis. Here the CDR3 reads CATSRDLGGAATDTQYF. DNA for the CDR3: TGTGCCACCAGCAGAGATCTGGGAGGGGCGGCCACAGATACGCAGTATTTT.